This T cell receptor beta chain is from a study of T-cell memory formation after mild COVID-19. Study outcomes and limitations: Contracting clones localized mainly to CM and EM when CD4+ and mainly to EMRA when CD8+.

Points on this clonotype: Its specificity is not known.

The 5'RACE method, run with constant-segment primers, produced TCR alpha and TCR beta cDNA libraries (carrying sample barcodes and UMIs). TCRdb itself ran the 5' RACE reads through MiXCR, one entry per CDR3 protein. The table includes some 490,000 distinct CDR3 sequences, approximately 18% detected once. The V end was cut by 5 bases, the J end by 8 bases, with 9 bases between. The CDR3 is 12 amino acids. The receptor was derived from an adult woman who had mild COVID-19 (a few samples of this study predate the infection). Cell type and time point are not known. The source material was PBMCs or a T cell subset sorted from them (not recorded which). The chain uses TRBV12-3 or TRBV12-4 and TRBJ1-4, with no clear D. CDR3 sequence (DNA): TGTGCCAGCAGTGGACTAGAGGAAAAACTGTTTTTT. It codes for CASSGLEEKLFF.